This TCR beta chain stems from a study of blood T cell repertoires in COVID-19. The wider study: COVID-19 samples from acute and convalescent phases originated in the United States, Italy and Spain.

Source study methods: Reference gene primer amplification gave nucleated cell count estimates. Profiled with immunoSEQ multiplex PCR; TCRdb holds only in-frame clones, not every one. The DNA was the basis for D and trimming; V, J and clone size are from that table. The table lists around 130,000 clones, 75% to 90% of them singletons. The sample was peripheral blood. This TCR was recovered from a woman older than 75 with acute or convalescent COVID-19.

CDR3 amino acids: CAIRTDNSPLHF. The CDR3 DNA reads as TGTGCCATCAGGACAGATAATTCACCCCTCCACTTT. The V and J genes are TRBV21-1 and TRBJ1-6; TRBD1 is taken as the D call from the table, unchecked against the DNA. TRBV21-1 counts as a pseudogene. The length of the CDR3 is 12 residues.